The present entry profiles one T cell receptor (beta chain) with its context. The antigen is not known. PCR employed 60 Vbeta and 13 Jbeta primers. Profiling relied on immunoSEQ multiplex PCR, and the TCRdb table lists in-frame clones only, not all of them. This table has around 200,000 clones, 79% appearing once. V lost 1 base and J lost 4; bases outside the gene matches: 10. Germline V gene lookup returns CDR1 SGHVS and CDR2 FNYEAQ. The CDR3 has 17 amino acids. Everyone who donated was a healthy bone marrow donor. The data belong to a study of cytomegalovirus exposure and HLA in healthy donors. Points from the study as a whole: Most TCR sequences were rare, but some public TCRs occurred in many donors.

The chain has TRBV7-6 and TRBJ1-2, with 9 bases aligning to TRBD1. This clonotype originated in a woman between 25 and 40 years old in good health and CMV-seropositive. Material: PBMCs. CDR3 loop: CASSLGSPGQGFYGYTF. CDR3 nucleotide sequence: TGTGCCAGCAGCTTAGGTTCGCCGGGACAGGGCTTCTATGGCTACACCTTC.